The rows below give T cell receptor beta chains drawn from one sample of a study of CD8+ T cells in alopecia areata. Sequenced by immunoSEQ multiplex PCR; TCRdb stores in-frame clones only, minus some. The table shows a few hundred thousand clones, with roughly 50% occurring only once. The sample comprised CD8+ T cells sorted from blood. The source is a human donor in good health. Both conserved end residues are part of each CDR3. A D gene is named only where the DNA matches it firmly. Clone size is stated in some rows and not others, as once, few, many or a class when expanded.

abundance: NA
j_gene: TRBJ1-5
d_gene: NA
v_gene: TRBV5-6
CDR3nt: TGTGCCAGCAGCTCGGGTAGTCAGCCCCAGCATTTT
CDR3aa: CASSSGSQPQHF

abundance: few
j_gene: TRBJ1-1
d_gene: NA
v_gene: TRBV28
CDR3nt: TGTGCCAGCAGTTTAGAAGTGGTTCGGAACACTGAAGCTTTCTTT
CDR3aa: CASSLEVVRNTEAFF

abundance: few
j_gene: TRBJ2-2
d_gene: NA
v_gene: TRBV29-1
CDR3nt: TGCAGCGTTGTCCTGAACACCGGGGAGCTGTTTTTT
CDR3aa: CSVVLNTGELFF

abundance: few
j_gene: TRBJ2-5
d_gene: TRBD1
v_gene: TRBV5-1
CDR3nt: TGCGCCAGCAGCTCGGGGACAGGCGGGAAGACCCAGTACTTC
CDR3aa: CASSSGTGGKTQYF

abundance: NA
j_gene: TRBJ1-6
d_gene: NA
v_gene: TRBV5-4
CDR3nt: TGTGCCAGCAGCAGGGGCAATTCACCCCTCCACTTT
CDR3aa: CASSRGNSPLHF

abundance: many
j_gene: TRBJ2-6
d_gene: TRBD1
v_gene: TRBV5-8
CDR3nt: TGTGCCAGCACCTGGACAGGGTTTGCCAACGTCCTGACTTTC
CDR3aa: CASTWTGFANVLTF

abundance: NA
j_gene: TRBJ2-5
d_gene: TRBD1
v_gene: TRBV27
CDR3nt: TGTGCCAGCCGGCTGGGACAGGGACTCGGGACCCAGTACTTC
CDR3aa: CASRLGQGLGTQYF

abundance: few
j_gene: TRBJ2-3
d_gene: TRBD2
v_gene: TRBV9
CDR3nt: TGTGCCAGCAGCCCGCCTAGCGGGGCCACAGATACGCAGTATTTT
CDR3aa: CASSPPSGATDTQYF

abundance: NA
j_gene: TRBJ1-2
d_gene: TRBD1
v_gene: TRBV5-1
CDR3nt: TGCGCCAGCAGTGGGGACAGCTTATATGGCTACACCTTC
CDR3aa: CASSGDSLYGYTF

abundance: few
j_gene: TRBJ2-6
d_gene: TRBD1
v_gene: TRBV4-1
CDR3nt: TGCGCCAGCAGCCTAATTTCAGGGACAGGGCTCTCTGGGGCCAACGTCCTGACTTTC
CDR3aa: CASSLISGTGLSGANVLTF

abundance: NA
j_gene: TRBJ2-5
d_gene: NA
v_gene: TRBV7-9
CDR3nt: TGTGCCAGCAGCTATTCAACCGGGACTAGGGGGCGAGAGACCCAGTACTTC
CDR3aa: CASSYSTGTRGRETQYF

abundance: NA
j_gene: TRBJ1-2
d_gene: NA
v_gene: TRBV2
CDR3nt: TGTGCCAGCGGCTCGGTGCCATCCTATGGCTACACCTTC
CDR3aa: CASGSVPSYGYTF

abundance: NA
j_gene: TRBJ2-5
d_gene: TRBD1
v_gene: TRBV7-9
CDR3nt: TGTGCCAGCAGGGGACAGGGGGCGGAAGAGACCCAGTACTTC
CDR3aa: CASRGQGAEETQYF